This T cell receptor beta chain was captured by sequencing in a study of blood T cell repertoires in COVID-19. Study in general: The cDNA or gDNA used as material had been derived from T cells, B-cell-depleted T cells, or PBMCs.

Symptom resolution, clearance, or two negative PCRs marked the recovered donors of Cohort 3. Germline assignment: CDR1 MDHEN and CDR2 SYDVKM. V shed 5 bases and J shed 2 bases, with 12 bases lying between them. This CDR3 is 14 amino acids long. Per the study methods: Amplification with reference gene primers provided the estimates of nucleated cell counts. Profiling relied on immunoSEQ multiplex PCR, and the TCRdb table lists in-frame clones only, not all of them. D and trimming come from the DNA, and the V and J calls and clone size come from that table. Of about 390,000 clones listed, 87% are singletons.

The clonotype was recovered from a woman between 45 and 60 years old who had recovered from COVID-19. The sample was PBMCs or T cells enriched from blood (not recorded which). V usage is TRBV28 and J usage is TRBJ1-2; D call uncertain. CDR3 region: CASSLDGVNYGYTF. The CDR3, as DNA: TGTGCCAGCAGTCTGGACGGGGTAAACTATGGCTACACCTTC.